This TCR beta chain was sequenced during a study of T cells in Graves' hyperthyroidism and ophthalmopathy. Amplified regions were TCR beta CDR3 sequences from RNA transcripts. Initially, a first-round RT-PCR of the TCR CDR3 employed the HTBI primer set. MiXCR was run by TCRdb on the multiplex PCR reads, yielding one entry per CDR3 protein. The table has roughly 650,000 distinct CDR3 sequences, about a sixth seen once; the top ten hold roughly 3.3%. Ten or more counts support this clonotype. Its antigen is undetermined. Germline CDR1 is SEHNR and CDR2 is FQNEAQ (reference sequence). The V end lost 4 bases, the J end lost 5 bases, and 11 bases lay between the germline ends. CDR3 size: 13 residues. Study-wide points: Before onset, by a median of around 6.4 months, the model predicted ophthalmopathy.

The sample taken for sequencing was blood. J is TRBJ2-5 and V is TRBV7-9; no firm D call. This clonotype originated in a woman aged 40 to 49 with Graves' ophthalmopathy. CDR3 sequence (DNA): TGTGCCAGCAGCTCCCAGCCTCGGGAGACCCAGTACTTC. Translated: CASSSQPRETQYF. The entire variable domain, with the rest obtained from reference TRBV7-9 and TRBJ2-5, is as follows: DTGVSQNPRHKITKRGQNVTFRCDPISEHNRLYWYRQTLGQGPEFLTYFQNEAQLEKSRLLSDRFSAERPKGSFSTLEIQRTEQGDSAMYLCASSSQPRETQYFGPGTRLLVL.